This T cell receptor beta chain stems from a study of blood T cell repertoires in COVID-19. Study summary: T cells, B-cell-depleted T cells, or PBMCs provided the cDNA or gDNA that served as material.

Losses at the gene ends were 4 bases for V and 5 bases for J; bases not matched to a gene: 12. The CDR3 is 16 amino acids. The germline gives CDR1 MNHNY, CDR2 SVGAGI (reference sequence). Clones were sequenced by immunoSEQ multiplex PCR, and TCRdb holds only the in-frame ones, with some missing. Here the sample spans approximately 210,000 clones, 82% being singletons. Sequenced material: peripheral blood. The receptor comes from a middle-aged woman with acute or convalescent COVID-19. The chain joins TRBV6-6 to TRBJ1-1; 8 bases match TRBD1. The CDR3: CASSWGQDLIRTEAFF. CDR3 sequence (DNA): TGTGCCAGCAGTTGGGGACAGGACTTAATCCGGACTGAAGCTTTCTTT.